This T cell receptor (beta chain) is drawn from a study of cytomegalovirus exposure and HLA in healthy donors. The PCR ran on 60 Vbeta and 13 Jbeta primers. Data came from immunoSEQ multiplex PCR; TCRdb stores just in-frame clones and leaves some out. The table has approximately 120,000 clones, approximately 76% seen once. Points from the study as a whole: Researchers counted approximately 160 TCR beta chains as cytomegalovirus-associated. Donor immune exposure was known only as CMV serostatus. As a later analysis showed, several of the most significant clusters appeared to be linked to common viral pathogens.

Worth noting for this clone: Its antigen is not known.

The sequence derives from a woman aged 45-65 years in good health and CMV-seropositive. The sample comprised PBMCs.

The CDR3, as DNA: TGCGCCAGCAGCGTTGTGACAGGCACAGATACGCAGTATTTT. The encoded protein is CASSVVTGTDTQYF. V gene TRBV5-1 combines with J gene TRBJ2-3; TRBD1 is a possible D gene (5 bases). The CDR3 covers 14 residues. Looked up from germline, CDR1 is SGHRS and CDR2 is YFSETQ. Deletions cut 4 bases from V and 1 base from J, with 10 bases between.